This T cell receptor (beta chain) came from a study of blood T cells in healthy people across ages. Regarding the study as a whole: TCR beta diversity tracked closely with naive T cell percentage.

CDR1 and CDR2 from the germline V gene are DFQATT and SNEGSKA (reference sequence). The CDR3 is made up of 12 amino acids. V was shortened by 1 base and J by 7 bases, with 11 bases between the two germline ends. This clonotype was detected only a few times. Antigen unknown. PCR was performed a second time for about 7 to 12 cycles using a sample-barcoded 5' primer and a J-beta primer mix. TCRdb fed the 5' RACE reads into MiXCR, producing one record per CDR3 protein. Among approximately 490,000 distinct CDR3 sequences listed, less than 25% were seen once. The data were also submitted as part of a second study, on T cells of mothers and their children. That paper adds: Detection of persistent microchimeric T cell clones did not occur.

This clonotype originated in a boy younger than 18 in good health. This chain joins TRBV20-1 and TRBJ2-7, with D unclear. Sequenced: blood. CDR3 in DNA: TGCAGTGCTAGAGGTCCCGACGAGGAGCAGTACTTC. Translated: CSARGPDEEQYF.